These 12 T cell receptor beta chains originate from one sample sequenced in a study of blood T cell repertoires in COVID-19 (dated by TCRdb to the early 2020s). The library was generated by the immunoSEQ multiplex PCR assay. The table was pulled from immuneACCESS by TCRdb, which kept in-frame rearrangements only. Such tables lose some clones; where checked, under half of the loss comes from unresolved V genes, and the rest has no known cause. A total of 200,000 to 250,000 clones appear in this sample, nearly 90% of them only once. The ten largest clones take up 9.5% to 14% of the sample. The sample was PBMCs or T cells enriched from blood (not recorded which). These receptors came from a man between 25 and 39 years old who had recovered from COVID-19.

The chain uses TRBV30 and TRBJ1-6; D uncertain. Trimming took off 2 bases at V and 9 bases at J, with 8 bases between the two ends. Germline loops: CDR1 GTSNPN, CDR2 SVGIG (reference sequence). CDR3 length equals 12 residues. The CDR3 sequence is CAWSRGGSPLHF. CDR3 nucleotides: TGTGCCTGGAGTCGGGGTGGTTCACCCCTCCACTTT. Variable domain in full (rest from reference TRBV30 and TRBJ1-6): SQTIHQWPATLVQPVGSPLSLECTVEGTSNPNLYWYRQAAGRGLQLLFYSVGIGQISSEVPQNLSASRPQDRQFILSSKKLLLSDSGFYLCAWSRGGSPLHFGNGTRLTVT.

In DNA, the CDR3 is TGTGCCAGCAGCTTGGCATTGGTTTACGGACAGACCCCATCTGATCAGCCCCAGCATTTT. Encoded protein: CASSLALVYGQTPSDQPQHF. The chain joins TRBV5-4 to TRBJ1-5, with a tentative D call TRBD1 (6 bases). This CDR3 is 20 amino acids long. V lost 0 bases, J lost 5 bases, and 27 bases lay in between. Germline loops: CDR1 SGHNT, CDR2 YYREEE (reference sequence).

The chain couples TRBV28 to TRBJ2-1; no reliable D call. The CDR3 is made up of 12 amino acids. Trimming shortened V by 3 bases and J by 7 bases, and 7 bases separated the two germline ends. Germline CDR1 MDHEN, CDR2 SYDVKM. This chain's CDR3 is CASSFSINEQFF. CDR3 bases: TGTGCCAGCAGTTTCTCTATAAATGAGCAGTTCTTC.

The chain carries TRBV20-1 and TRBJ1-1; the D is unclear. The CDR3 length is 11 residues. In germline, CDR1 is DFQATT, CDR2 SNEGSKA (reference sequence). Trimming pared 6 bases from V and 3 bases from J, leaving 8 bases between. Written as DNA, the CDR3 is TGCAGTGCCGATCACTACACTGAAGCTTTCTTT. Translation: CSADHYTEAFF.

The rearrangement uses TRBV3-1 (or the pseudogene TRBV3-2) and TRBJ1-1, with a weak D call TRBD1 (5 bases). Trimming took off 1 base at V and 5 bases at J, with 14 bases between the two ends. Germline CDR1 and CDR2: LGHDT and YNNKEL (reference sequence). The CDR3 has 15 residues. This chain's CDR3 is CASSQGDGGGTEAFF. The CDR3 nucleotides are TGTGCCAGCAGCCAAGGCGACGGGGGGGGGACTGAAGCTTTCTTT.

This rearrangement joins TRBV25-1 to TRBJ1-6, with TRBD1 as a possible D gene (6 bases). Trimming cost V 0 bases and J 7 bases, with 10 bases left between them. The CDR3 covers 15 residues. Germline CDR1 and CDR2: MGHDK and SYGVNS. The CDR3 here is CASSEYRTENSPLHF. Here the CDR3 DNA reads TGTGCCAGCAGTGAATATAGGACAGAAAATTCACCCCTCCACTTT. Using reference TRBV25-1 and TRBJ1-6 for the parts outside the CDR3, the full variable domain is EADIYQTPRYLVIGTGKKITLECSQTMGHDKMYWYQQDPGMELHLIHYSYGVNSTEKGDLSSESTVSRIRTEHFPLTLESARPSHTSQYLCASSEYRTENSPLHFGNGTRLTVT.

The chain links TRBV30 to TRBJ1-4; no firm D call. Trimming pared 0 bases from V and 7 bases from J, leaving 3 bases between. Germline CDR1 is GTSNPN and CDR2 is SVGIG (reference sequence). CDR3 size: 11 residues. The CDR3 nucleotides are TGTGCCTGGAGTGTACTTGAAAAACTGTTTTTT. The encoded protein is CAWSVLEKLFF.

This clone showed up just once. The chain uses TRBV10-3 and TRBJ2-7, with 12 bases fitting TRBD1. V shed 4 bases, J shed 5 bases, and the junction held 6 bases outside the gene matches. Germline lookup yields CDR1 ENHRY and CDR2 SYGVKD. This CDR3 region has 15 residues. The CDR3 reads CAISGPGQGANEQYF. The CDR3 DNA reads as TGTGCCATCAGTGGGCCGGGACAGGGGGCGAACGAGCAGTACTTC.

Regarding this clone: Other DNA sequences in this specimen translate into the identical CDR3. The CDR3 DNA follows: TGTGCCAGCAGCTTAGAGGGACAGAGCTACAATGAGCAGTTCTTC. This gives the protein CASSLEGQSYNEQFF. The rearrangement links TRBV7-2 to TRBJ2-1; 7 nucleotides agree with TRBD1. The junction had 3 bases not matched to a gene; V was cut back by 1 base and J by 3 bases. The length of the CDR3 is 15 residues. Germline CDR1 SGHTA, CDR2 FQGNSA.

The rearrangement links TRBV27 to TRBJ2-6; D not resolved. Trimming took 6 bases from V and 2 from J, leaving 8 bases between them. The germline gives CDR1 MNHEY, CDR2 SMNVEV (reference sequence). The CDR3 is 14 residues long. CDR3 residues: CASRRVTGANVLTF. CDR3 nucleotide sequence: TGTGCCAGCAGACGAGTAACTGGGGCCAACGTCCTGACTTTC.

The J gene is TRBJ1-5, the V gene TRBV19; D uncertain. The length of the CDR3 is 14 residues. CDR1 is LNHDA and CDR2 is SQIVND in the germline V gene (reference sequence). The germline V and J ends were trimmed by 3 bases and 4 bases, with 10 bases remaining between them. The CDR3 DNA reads TGTGCCAGTAGTATTTCGGGTCCGAATCAGCCCCAGCATTTT. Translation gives CASSISGPNQPQHF.

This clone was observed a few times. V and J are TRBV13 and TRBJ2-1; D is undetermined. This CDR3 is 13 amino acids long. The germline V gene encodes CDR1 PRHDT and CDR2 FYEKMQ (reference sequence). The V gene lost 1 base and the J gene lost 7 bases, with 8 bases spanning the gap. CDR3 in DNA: TGTGCCAGCAGCTTAGCGGTGATAAATGAGCAGTTCTTC. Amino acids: CASSLAVINEQFF.